The 32 T cell receptor beta chains listed next were all sequenced from one sample in a study of CD8 T cell repertoires and HIV-1 epitope variants. The antigens of these receptors remain unknown. Some clones are missing from TCRdb's copy, which holds only in-frame ones; the method was immunoSEQ multiplex PCR. The sample consists of thousands of clones, approximately 73% of them appearing once. Sequencing was carried out using cultured CD8+ T cells derived from PBMCs. These receptors originate from a male donor with HIV.

The V call is TRBV4-3, the J call TRBJ2-5; TRBD2 aligns across 7 bases. Germline CDR1 is LGHNA and CDR2 is YSLEER. This CDR3 region has 15 residues. V was pared by 0 bases and J by 4 bases, with 5 bases of the junction left unmatched. DNA for the CDR3: TGCGCCAGCAGCCAAGATCTTTCTAGCGGAGAGACCCAGTACTTC. This sequence encodes CASSQDLSSGETQYF.

V gene TRBV5-6 combines with J gene TRBJ2-2, with TRBD1 identical over 7 bases. Trimming at V came to 1 base and at J to 0 bases, leaving 9 bases not matched to a gene. From germline, CDR1 is SGHDT and CDR2 YYEEEE. CDR3 length equals 18 residues. The CDR3, as DNA: TGTGCCAGCAGCTTGTTAGGAGCCGGGACAGCGAACACCGGGGAGCTGTTTTTT. Translated: CASSLLGAGTANTGELFF.

By sample fraction, this clone is medium-sized. The chain employs TRBV19 and TRBJ2-1; D remains ambiguous. The CDR3 is 12 amino acids. Trimming took 8 bases from V and 6 from J, leaving 11 bases between them. CDR1 is LNHDA and CDR2 is SQIVND in the germline V gene (reference sequence). CDR3 residues: CASGLVSNEQFF. For the CDR3, the DNA is TGTGCCAGTGGCTTAGTATCCAATGAGCAGTTCTTC.

The CDR3 region has the DNA TGTGCCAGCAGCTTGGATCCGGGACGCTCCTACGAGCAGTACTTC. This gives the protein CASSLDPGRSYEQYF. The chain combines TRBV5-5 with TRBJ2-7; D might be TRBD1 or TRBD2, each matching 5 bases. Germline V gene sequence: CDR1 SGHKS, CDR2 YYEKEE (reference sequence). The V and J ends lost 0 bases and 0 bases respectively, with 10 bases between them. The CDR3 spans 15 residues.

Judged by abundance, this clone is hyperexpanded. The rearrangement joins TRBV13 to TRBJ2-5; possibly TRBD2 for D (5 bases). CDR1 and CDR2 from the germline V gene are PRHDT and FYEKMQ (reference sequence). CDR3 length: 15 amino acids. V shed 4 bases and J shed 2 bases, with 14 bases lying between them. The CDR3 DNA follows: TGTGCCAGCAGCTCCGCCGGGATAGATCAAGAGACCCAGTACTTC. It codes for CASSSAGIDQETQYF.

The CDR3 DNA is TGTGCCAGCAGCTTGGACAGGGTAGCCTATAATTCACCCCTCCACTTT. As protein: CASSLDRVAYNSPLHF. This sequence joins TRBV7-9 and TRBJ1-6, with 8 bases lining up with TRBD1. This CDR3 has 16 amino acids. Trimming removed 3 bases from V and 2 bases from J; junction bases left unmatched: 3. The germline V gene encodes CDR1 SEHNR and CDR2 FQNEAQ (reference sequence).

This clone was counted a few times. The chain combines TRBV27 with TRBJ1-6; no firm D call. The V gene lost 3 bases and the J gene lost 7 bases, with 10 bases spanning the gap. Germline CDR1 is MNHEY and CDR2 is SMNVEV (reference sequence). The CDR3 consists of 14 residues. CDR3 sequence reads: CASSFRQSNSPLHF. The CDR3 coding sequence is TGTGCCAGCAGTTTTCGGCAATCCAATTCACCCCTCCACTTT.

This clone was seen a few times. The chain couples TRBV5-1 to TRBJ2-3; 7 positions agree with TRBD2. This CDR3 has 15 amino acids. Germline-derived CDR1 and CDR2 are SGHRS and YFSETQ. With V trimmed by 4 bases and J by 4 bases, 9 bases remained unmatched. CDR3 loop: CASSAGTTGADTQYF. Here the CDR3 DNA reads TGCGCCAGCAGCGCCGGGACTACCGGTGCAGATACGCAGTATTTT.

This clone was seen only a few times. V is TRBV11-2 and J is TRBJ1-2; 7 bases fit TRBD1. Losses at the gene ends were 5 bases for V and 0 bases for J; bases not matched to a gene: 6. The CDR3 runs 15 residues. Germline CDR1 and CDR2: SGHAT and FQNNGV. CDR3 nucleotide sequence: TGTGCCAGCAGCCCTTGGGACAGCTCTAACTATGGCTACACCTTC. This translates into CASSPWDSSNYGYTF. Together with reference TRBV11-2 and TRBJ1-2, the CDR3 gives the full variable domain: EAGVAQSPRYKIIEKRQSVAFWCNPISGHATLYWYQQILGQGPKLLIQFQNNGVVDDSQLPKDRFSAERLKGVDSTLKIQPAKLEDSAVYLCASSPWDSSNYGYTFGSGTRLTVV.

The chain combines TRBV5-1 with TRBJ2-1; 7 bases line up with TRBD1. The CDR3 spans 11 residues. V was pared by 1 base and J by 16 bases, with 5 bases of the junction left unmatched. Germline V gene data show CDR1 as SGHRS and CDR2 as YFSETQ. CDR3 sequence: CASSLSGQSFF. CDR3 coding DNA: TGCGCCAGCAGCTTGTCGGGACAGAGTTTCTTC.

The table lists this clone with a few counts. The chain recombines TRBV25-1 with TRBJ2-5, with a weak D call TRBD2 (7 bases). V lost 1 base and J 1 base, leaving 13 bases between the germline ends. Germline CDR1 is MGHDK and CDR2 is SYGVNS. This CDR3 is 16 amino acids long. The CDR3 reads CASSEWGGGSQETQYF. In DNA form, the CDR3 reads TGTGCCAGCAGTGAATGGGGCGGGGGCAGCCAAGAGACCCAGTACTTC. The full variable domain, with the rest looked up from reference TRBV25-1 and TRBJ2-5, is EADIYQTPRYLVIGTGKKITLECSQTMGHDKMYWYQQDPGMELHLIHYSYGVNSTEKGDLSSESTVSRIRTEHFPLTLESARPSHTSQYLCASSEWGGGSQETQYFGPGTRLLVL.

This clone was counted between two and nine times. The rearrangement joins TRBV5-4 to TRBJ2-3; D not resolved. V lost 4 bases and J 11 bases, leaving 11 bases between the germline ends. Per the germline V gene, CDR1 is SGHNT and CDR2 is YYREEE (reference sequence). This CDR3 comprises 11 residues. Here the CDR3 reads CASSHDPGQYF. DNA for the CDR3: TGTGCCAGCAGCCATGACCCGGGGCAGTATTTT.

The chain carries TRBV28 and TRBJ1-2, with D uncertain. This CDR3 has 13 amino acids. V shed 1 base and J shed 7 bases, with 10 bases lying between them. Germline V lookup: CDR1 MDHEN, CDR2 SYDVKM. CDR3 DNA: TGTGCCAGCAGTTTATCCGGCGCCGGTGGCTACACCTTC. This translates into CASSLSGAGGYTF.

The rearrangement joins TRBV29-1 to TRBJ2-2, with a weak D call TRBD2 (5 bases). V lost 0 bases and J 6 bases, leaving 14 bases between the germline ends. Germline V gives CDR1 SQVTM, CDR2 ANQGSEA. The CDR3 is 15 residues long. CDR3 bases: TGCAGCGTTGAAGACGGGCGGACGGAGGCCGGGGAGCTGTTTTTT. Amino acid sequence: CSVEDGRTEAGELFF.

This clone has more than one count but fewer than ten. The chain recombines TRBV25-1 with TRBJ1-1; D gene ambiguous. CDR3 length: 13 residues. Germline-derived CDR1 and CDR2 are MGHDK and SYGVNS. V lost 3 bases to trimming and J lost 2 bases, with 7 bases between them. CDR3 DNA: TGTGCCAGCAGTGAGGGCACAAACACTGAAGCTTTCTTT. Translating it yields CASSEGTNTEAFF.

This clone turned up a few times. The chain uses TRBV4-3 and TRBJ2-2, with 9 bases that match TRBD1. The CDR3 is made up of 15 amino acids. Germline V CDR1 and CDR2: LGHNA, YSLEER. J was trimmed by 3 bases and V by 5 bases; bases with no gene match: 4. The CDR3 sequence: CASSSGTGHTGELFF. CDR3 coding DNA: TGCGCCAGCAGCTCCGGGACAGGGCACACCGGGGAGCTGTTTTTT.

The chain links TRBV5-6 to TRBJ1-4; TRBD1 might be the D (5 bases). This CDR3 contains 12 residues. V was shortened by 0 bases and J by 10 bases, with 7 bases between the two germline ends. CDR1 is SGHDT and CDR2 is YYEEEE in the germline V gene. The CDR3 DNA follows: TGTGCCAGCAGCTTGGGAGGGGCAAAACTGTTTTTT. It codes for CASSLGGAKLFF.

This chain connects TRBV28 to TRBJ2-3; D is possibly TRBD2 (6 bases). The CDR3 is 16 residues long. Germline V gene sequence: CDR1 MDHEN, CDR2 SYDVKM. V was trimmed by 5 bases and J by 2 bases, leaving 17 bases between them. The DNA for the CDR3 is TGTGCCAGCAGTCCAACCAGGTGGGGGGACACAGATACGCAGTATTTT. It yields the protein CASSPTRWGDTDTQYF.

The rearrangement joins TRBV19 to TRBJ2-7; D tentatively fits TRBD1 or TRBD2 (5 bases each). This CDR3 comprises 14 residues. Germline-derived CDR1 and CDR2 are LNHDA and SQIVND (reference sequence). Trimming stripped 2 bases from V and 1 base from J, with 9 bases between. In DNA form, the CDR3 reads TGTGCCAGTAGTATAATGGGGGAATCCTACGAGCAGTACTTC. Its protein is CASSIMGESYEQYF. The variable domain in full, with the rest retrieved from reference TRBV19 and TRBJ2-7, is DGGITQSPKYLFRKEGQNVTLSCEQNLNHDAMYWYRQDPGQGLRLIYYSQIVNDFQKGDIAEGYSVSREKKESFPLTVTSAQKNPTAFYLCASSIMGESYEQYFGPGTRLTVT.

The chain combines TRBV7-3 with TRBJ2-2; TRBD2 aligns across 7 bases. Trimming at V came to 3 bases and at J to 2 bases, leaving 3 bases not matched to a gene. Germline CDR1 and CDR2: SGHTA and FQGTGA. This CDR3 has 15 amino acids. The CDR3 is CASSFTGGNTGELFF. In DNA form, the CDR3 reads TGTGCCAGCAGCTTCACGGGGGGTAACACCGGGGAGCTGTTTTTT.

The CDR3 reads CASSQGGASTYEQYF. The DNA for the CDR3 is TGCGCCAGCAGCCAAGGGGGGGCCAGCACCTACGAGCAGTACTTC. This chain joins TRBV4-1 and TRBJ2-7; D is possibly TRBD1 or TRBD2 (6 bases each). This CDR3 has 15 amino acids. Germline CDR1 is MGHRA and CDR2 is YSYEKL. Trimming shortened V by 1 base and J by 2 bases, and 12 bases separated the two germline ends.

This clone turned up a few times. The V gene is TRBV7-9, the J gene TRBJ2-7; D not certain. CDR3 length equals 13 residues. V gave up 4 bases and J gave up 6 bases, with 13 bases separating them. The germline V gene has CDR1 SEHNR and CDR2 FQNEAQ (reference sequence). The CDR3 DNA reads TGTGCCAGCAGCTCGGACCCTCAGCCCGAGCAGTACTTC. Translating gives CASSSDPQPEQYF.

The chain's CDR3 is CAWNQGDTQYF. The CDR3 DNA reads as TGTGCCTGGAACCAAGGCGATACGCAGTATTTT. The chain is built from TRBV30 and TRBJ2-3; unclear D gene. CDR3 length equals 11 residues. Trimming pared 4 bases from V and 6 bases from J, leaving 8 bases between. The germline V gene encodes CDR1 GTSNPN and CDR2 SVGIG (reference sequence).

This clone is a singleton in its sample. The gene calls are TRBV9 and TRBJ2-3, with 12 nucleotides matching TRBD1. The CDR3 contains 16 residues. Germline CDR1 is SGDLS and CDR2 is YYNGEE. The V and J ends lost 0 bases and 8 bases, in that order; junction bases with no gene match: 7. CDR3 sequence (DNA): TGTGCCAGCAGCGTAGATTGGGACAGGGGGCGCATTACGCAGTATTTT. This sequence encodes CASSVDWDRGRITQYF.

Here the CDR3 reads CASSPRLRDTQYF. The CDR3, as DNA: TGTGCCAGTAGTCCCAGATTGAGGGATACGCAGTATTTT. The chain is built from TRBV19 and TRBJ2-3; D unresolved. Trimming pared 5 bases from V and 6 bases from J, leaving 12 bases between. The germline V gene has CDR1 LNHDA and CDR2 SQIVND (reference sequence). This CDR3 is built from 13 residues.

This rearrangement joins TRBV4-3 to TRBJ2-3, with unresolved D. The V gene lost 0 bases and the J gene lost 3 bases, with 10 bases spanning the gap. Per germline, CDR1 LGHNA and CDR2 YSLEER. This CDR3 region has 15 residues. The CDR3 loop is CASSQDQDSTDTQYF. The CDR3 DNA follows: TGCGCCAGCAGCCAAGATCAGGATTCGACAGATACGCAGTATTTT.

The V gene is TRBV13, the J gene TRBJ2-3, with 14 bases that match TRBD2. The J segment lost 6 bases and the V segment lost 4 bases, leaving 3 bases of the junction unmatched. This CDR3 comprises 15 residues. Per germline, CDR1 PRHDT and CDR2 FYEKMQ (reference sequence). The CDR3 DNA sequence: TGTGCCAGCAGCTCCCGGACTAGCGGGAGGGATACGCAGTATTTT. Translating it yields CASSSRTSGRDTQYF.

CDR3 nucleotide sequence: TGTGCCAGCAGCCACAATCTGGAGGGTTCAGATACGCAGTATTTT. Protein: CASSHNLEGSDTQYF. J is TRBJ2-3 and V is TRBV13; weak D call: TRBD2 (6 bases). Trimming pared 5 bases from V and 4 bases from J, leaving 16 bases between. Germline V gene data show CDR1 as PRHDT and CDR2 as FYEKMQ (reference sequence). The length of the CDR3 is 15 residues. Filled out from reference TRBV13 and TRBJ2-3, the complete variable domain reads AAGVIQSPRHLIKEKRETATLKCYPIPRHDTVYWYQQGPGQDPQFLISFYEKMQSDKGSIPDRFSAQQFSDYHSELNMSSLELGDSALYFCASSHNLEGSDTQYFGPGTRLTVL.

Of note for this clone: Germline is not matched at one junction end, which may reflect a read error. This chain joins TRBV4-1 and TRBJ2-3, with D perhaps TRBD2 (5 bases). This CDR3 has 15 residues. Per germline, CDR1 MGHRA and CDR2 YSYEKL. The CDR3 here is CASNQEVSRGNTQYF. CDR3 nucleotides: TGCGCCAGCAACCAAGAAGTCAGCCGAGGGAATACGCAGTATTTT.

This clone qualifies as medium-sized. The CDR3 nucleotides read TGTGCCACCCTGGCAGACGGGAGTTCACCCCTCCACTTT. Its protein is CATLADGSSPLHF. The chain combines TRBV19 with TRBJ1-6; D unresolved. Germline CDR1 reads LNHDA; CDR2 reads SQIVND (reference sequence). The V and J ends lost 10 bases and 9 bases respectively, with 16 bases between them. There are 13 residues in the CDR3.

This clone was recorded only once. This sequence joins TRBV6-5 and TRBJ2-1; D might be TRBD1 (5 bases). Germline CDR1 MNHEY, CDR2 SVGAGI. The CDR3 covers 15 residues. The V end was cut by 4 bases, the J end by 4 bases, with 14 bases between. The CDR3, as DNA: TGTGCCAGCAGTTTATTACAAACAGGATACAATGAGCAGTTCTTC. Amino acid sequence: CASSLLQTGYNEQFF.

This clone was seen more than once but under ten times. The genes are TRBV28 and TRBJ2-1; 7 nucleotides match TRBD1. This CDR3 spans 16 amino acids. Losses at the gene ends were 1 base for V and 1 base for J; bases not matched to a gene: 4. Germline V gene data show CDR1 as MDHEN and CDR2 as SYDVKM. The CDR3: CASSLSQGISYNEQFF. CDR3 in DNA: TGTGCCAGCAGTTTATCACAGGGGATATCCTACAATGAGCAGTTCTTC.